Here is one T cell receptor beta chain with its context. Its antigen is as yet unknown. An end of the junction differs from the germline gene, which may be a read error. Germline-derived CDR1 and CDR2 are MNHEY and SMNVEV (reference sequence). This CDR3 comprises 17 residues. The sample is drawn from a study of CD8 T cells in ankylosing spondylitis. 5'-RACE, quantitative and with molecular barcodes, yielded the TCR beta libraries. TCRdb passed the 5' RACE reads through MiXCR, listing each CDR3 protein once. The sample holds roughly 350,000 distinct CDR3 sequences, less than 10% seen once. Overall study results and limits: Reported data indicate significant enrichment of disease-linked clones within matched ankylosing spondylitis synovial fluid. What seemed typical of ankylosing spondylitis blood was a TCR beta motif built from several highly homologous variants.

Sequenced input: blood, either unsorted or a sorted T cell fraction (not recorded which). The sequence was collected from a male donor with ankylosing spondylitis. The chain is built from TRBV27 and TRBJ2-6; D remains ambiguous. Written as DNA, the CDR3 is TGTGCCGGCAGTTTTAGGCAGGTCACCTCTGGGGCCAACGTCCTGACTTTC. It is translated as CAGSFRQVTSGANVLTF.